The 26 T cell receptor beta chains given below trace back to one sample, sequenced in a study of spatial heterogeneity in lung cancer. Study-wide findings and caveats: The number of expanded tumor alpha and beta chains correlated with mutation number.

The antigens for these receptors are not known. Specified time point: sample taken at primary tumor resection. TCRdb reprocessed the 5' RACE reads with MiXCR, giving one entry per CDR3 protein. Of about 100,000 distinct CDR3 sequences in the sample, under 4.5% were seen once. The specimen was lung tumor tissue, collected at surgery. These receptors all come from a male donor with early-stage non-small cell lung cancer.

Only a few counts were recorded for this clonotype. The J gene is TRBJ2-7, the V gene TRBV5-1; D is perhaps TRBD1 or TRBD2 (6 bases each). This CDR3 spans 15 amino acids. Trimming took 5 bases from V and 0 from J, leaving 15 bases between them. Germline CDR1 is SGHRS and CDR2 is YFSETQ. The DNA of the CDR3 is TGCGCCAGCAGGTGGGGGGCCCAGAGCTCCTACGAGCAGTACTTC. As protein: CASRWGAQSSYEQYF.

This clonotype was counted at least ten times. The chain combines TRBV28 with TRBJ1-5, with D unresolved. The V and J ends lost 5 bases and 0 bases respectively, with 17 bases between them. CDR1 is MDHEN, CDR2 SYDVKM, per germline. This CDR3 is 17 amino acids long. Here the CDR3 DNA reads TGTGCCAGCAGTCCTCCCCCACACGGTGGTAGCAATCAGCCCCAGCATTTT. It is translated as CASSPPPHGGSNQPQHF.

Ten or more counts support this clonotype. This chain links TRBV27 with TRBJ2-7, with 7 positions matching TRBD1. The J segment lost 3 bases and the V segment lost 5 bases, leaving 10 bases of the junction unmatched. The CDR3 extends over 15 amino acids. Germline V gene sequence: CDR1 MNHEY, CDR2 SMNVEV (reference sequence). The CDR3 loop is CASSPRQGPIYEQYF. CDR3 coding DNA: TGTGCCAGCAGTCCCCGACAGGGACCCATCTACGAGCAGTACTTC.

This clonotype was counted ten times or more. The chain links TRBV6-5 to TRBJ2-6; 8 bases fit TRBD1. CDR3 length equals 15 residues. The germline V gene has CDR1 MNHEY and CDR2 SVGAGI. V was pared by 6 bases and J by 1 base, with 2 bases of the junction left unmatched. The CDR3 sequence: CASRQGASGANVLTF. The CDR3 bases are TGTGCCAGCAGGCAGGGGGCGTCTGGGGCCAACGTCCTGACTTTC.

This clonotype has ten or more counts. The chain is built from TRBV24-1 and TRBJ2-3; weak D call: TRBD1 (6 bases). This CDR3 contains 16 residues. V was trimmed by 4 bases and J by 3 bases, leaving 16 bases between them. CDR1 is KGHDR, CDR2 SFDVKD, per germline. In DNA, the CDR3 is TGTGCCACCAGTGACCGGGACAAGTCAGGTACAGATACGCAGTATTTT. The encoded protein is CATSDRDKSGTDTQYF.

The chain recombines TRBV24-1 with TRBJ2-3; D call uncertain. The CDR3 is made up of 14 amino acids. Trimming took off 4 bases at V and 4 bases at J, with 11 bases between the two ends. Germline CDR1 KGHDR, CDR2 SFDVKD. CDR3 sequence reads: CATSERYPADTQYF. CDR3 nucleotide sequence: TGTGCCACCAGTGAGAGGTACCCCGCAGATACGCAGTATTTT.

This clonotype was found many times. The CDR3 sequence is CSVEDYRGAQNIQYF. Written as DNA, the CDR3 is TGCAGCGTTGAAGATTATCGGGGGGCCCAAAACATTCAGTACTTC. This chain uses TRBV29-1 with TRBJ2-4; D perhaps matches TRBD2 (7 bases). Deletions cut 0 bases from V and 5 bases from J, with 14 bases between. Germline CDR1 and CDR2: SQVTM and ANQGSEA. The CDR3 runs 15 residues.

This clonotype was recorded many times. The rearrangement joins TRBV2 to TRBJ2-5; perhaps D is TRBD1 or TRBD2 (6 bases each). Between the trimmed V and J ends, which lost 7 bases and 7 bases, there was a span of 22 bases. The CDR3 runs to 15 residues. Germline loops: CDR1 SNHLY, CDR2 FYNNEI. The CDR3, as DNA: TGTGCCAGCAAGGGGGACGAGCACGGGAGAGTGACCCAGTACTTC. Translation: CASKGDEHGRVTQYF.

The V and J genes are TRBV5-1 and TRBJ2-7; 9 nucleotides agree with TRBD2. There are 14 residues in the CDR3. Germline trimming cut 2 bases from V and 5 bases from J; bases unmatched to any gene: 5. Germline V gene lookup returns CDR1 SGHRS and CDR2 YFSETQ. The CDR3 DNA is TGCGCCAGCAGCTTCCGGACTAGCGCCGACGAGCAGTACTTC. It translates to CASSFRTSADEQYF.

This clonotype has at least ten counts. The chain is built from TRBV4-1 and TRBJ2-7; D tentatively fits TRBD1 or TRBD2 (5 bases each). The CDR3 runs to 14 residues. The ends were cut back, 10 bases at V and 3 bases at J, with 19 bases in the middle. In germline, CDR1 is MGHRA, CDR2 YSYEKL. CDR3 in amino acids: CATARGLGLYEQYF. The CDR3 DNA reads as TGCGCCACCGCGAGGGGCCTAGGACTCTACGAGCAGTACTTC.

At least ten counts were recorded for this clonotype. This chain uses TRBV6-1 with TRBJ2-5, with D possibly being TRBD1 (5 bases). The length of the CDR3 is 13 residues. Germline V gene data show CDR1 as MNHNS and CDR2 as SASEGT. The V and J ends lost 7 bases and 4 bases respectively, with 13 bases between them. This chain's CDR3 is CASNGHGGETQYF. In DNA form, the CDR3 reads TGTGCCAGCAACGGACATGGTGGAGAGACCCAGTACTTC.

The chain couples TRBV6-2 or TRBV6-3 to TRBJ2-3; 9 positions agree with TRBD2. Trimming at V came to 9 bases and at J to 2 bases, leaving 15 bases not matched to a gene. This CDR3 contains 17 residues. Germline lookup yields CDR1 MNHEY and CDR2 SVGEGT. In nucleotides, the CDR3 is TGTGCCAGTGGGTCAGCGGGAGGCCTAACTTTCACAGATACGCAGTATTTT. Amino acids: CASGSAGGLTFTDTQYF.

This clonotype was counted ten times or more. This rearrangement joins TRBV28 to TRBJ2-1; perhaps TRBD1 as D (7 bases). The V end lost 3 bases, the J end lost 9 bases, and 21 bases lay between the germline ends. This CDR3 has 16 amino acids. CDR1 and CDR2 (germline): MDHEN, SYDVKM. CDR3: CASSFTGTAGLCEQFF. In nucleotides, the CDR3 is TGTGCCAGCAGTTTCACCGGGACAGCGGGTTTATGTGAGCAGTTCTTC.

The rearrangement joins TRBV5-5 to TRBJ1-5; D remains ambiguous. The V gene's germline CDR1 is SGHKS and CDR2 YYEKEE (reference sequence). The CDR3 spans 15 residues. With 4 bases removed from V and 3 bases from J, the gap between germline ends came to 14 bases. Here the CDR3 reads CASSLWVRLNQPQHF. In nucleotides, the CDR3 is TGTGCCAGCAGCCTGTGGGTTAGACTCAATCAGCCCCAGCATTTT.

This clonotype was found many times. Here the CDR3 reads CASSLELGEGHNEQFF. CDR3 DNA sequence: TGTGCCAGCAGCTTAGAGCTTGGTGAGGGGCACAATGAGCAGTTCTTC. The chain couples TRBV11-2 to TRBJ2-1; either TRBD1 or TRBD2 may fit D (5 bases each). V lost 0 bases and J 5 bases, leaving 14 bases between the germline ends. CDR3 length: 16 amino acids. Germline CDR1 SGHAT, CDR2 FQNNGV.

This clonotype was counted many times. The chain couples TRBV25-1 to TRBJ2-7; 8 bases fit TRBD2. The trim removed 4 bases at V and 3 bases at J, leaving 5 bases unmatched. The CDR3 is made up of 14 amino acids. In germline, CDR1 is MGHDK, CDR2 SYGVNS. As DNA, the CDR3 is TGTGCCAGCAGTGGCCCGGGACTAGTCTACGAGCAGTACTTC. Protein product: CASSGPGLVYEQYF.

This chain uses TRBV12-3 or TRBV12-4 with TRBJ1-5; D perhaps matches TRBD1 (5 bases). The ends were cut back, 6 bases at V and 5 bases at J, with 14 bases in the middle. The CDR3 totals 14 residues. The CDR3 loop reads CASSYSRGDQPQHF. The CDR3 region has the DNA TGTGCCAGCAGCTATTCGAGGGGCGATCAGCCCCAGCATTTT.

This clonotype was counted ten times or more. A junction end diverges from the germline sequence, so it may reflect a read error. V gene TRBV10-3 combines with J gene TRBJ2-1; 7 nucleotides line up with TRBD2. Germline values: CDR1 ENHRY, CDR2 SYGVKD. This CDR3 region has 12 residues. This CDR3 is CAISESGGEPFF. DNA for the CDR3: TGTGCCATCAGTGAGTCTGGGGGGGAGCCGTTCTTC.

This clonotype has a count of ten or more. The V and J genes are TRBV28 and TRBJ2-3; D perhaps matches TRBD1 (6 bases). In germline, CDR1 is MDHEN, CDR2 SYDVKM. The CDR3 consists of 13 residues. Deletions cut 7 bases from V and 2 bases from J, with 10 bases between. This CDR3 reads CASTTGITDTQYF. CDR3 sequence (DNA): TGTGCCAGCACAACAGGGATCACAGATACGCAGTATTTT.

This clonotype came up a few times. The rearrangement links TRBV7-9 to TRBJ2-1; 13 nucleotides line up with TRBD2. The CDR3 length is 17 residues. Unmatched junction bases numbered 6, after V lost 1 base and J lost 6 bases. Germline V gives CDR1 SEHNR, CDR2 FQNEAQ (reference sequence). The CDR3 region has the DNA TGTGCCAGCAGCTTAGGAGTGTGGACTAGCGGGGGCAATGAGCAGTTCTTC. The encoded protein is CASSLGVWTSGGNEQFF. Drawing the rest from reference TRBV7-9 and TRBJ2-1, the complete variable domain is DTGVSQNPRHKITKRGQNVTFRCDPISEHNRLYWYRQTLGQGPEFLTYFQNEAQLEKSRLLSDRFSAERPKGSFSTLEIQRTEQGDSAMYLCASSLGVWTSGGNEQFFGPGTRLTVL.

This clonotype was counted ten times or more. The V call is TRBV28, the J call TRBJ1-5; the D gene is possibly TRBD1 (5 bases). V dropped 8 bases and J dropped 7 bases, with 21 bases sitting between them. This CDR3 has 15 residues. From germline, CDR1 is MDHEN and CDR2 SYDVKM. The CDR3 region is CASVPRGGYRQPQHF. The CDR3 DNA reads as TGTGCCAGCGTTCCGCGGGGGGGTTATCGGCAGCCCCAGCATTTT.

The sample holds a few counts of this clonotype. The DNA of the CDR3 is TGCGCCAGCACCCCACGTCCGACAGGCCGATTAGAGACCCAGTACTTC. Translating gives CASTPRPTGRLETQYF. The gene calls are TRBV4-1 and TRBJ2-5, with D perhaps matching TRBD1 (6 bases). V lost 7 bases and J 4 bases, leaving 22 bases between the germline ends. Germline V lookup: CDR1 MGHRA, CDR2 YSYEKL. This CDR3 has 16 amino acids.

This clonotype was recorded at least ten times. The chain employs TRBV29-1 and TRBJ2-1; TRBD2 agrees at 9 bases. With V trimmed by 2 bases and J by 5 bases, 10 bases remained unmatched. The CDR3 loop spans 16 amino acids. Germline CDR1 and CDR2: SQVTM and ANQGSEA. The CDR3 is CSVESGGGGYDNEQFF. The DNA for the CDR3 is TGCAGCGTTGAATCTGGCGGGGGGGGATACGACAATGAGCAGTTCTTC.

Many counts were recorded for this clonotype. The chain employs TRBV28 and TRBJ2-1, with 10 bases fitting TRBD2. The V gene's germline CDR1 is MDHEN and CDR2 SYDVKM. The ends lost 2 bases at V and 6 bases at J; junction bases unmatched: 4. The CDR3 runs to 15 residues. CDR3 in DNA: TGTGCCAGCAGTTTAATAGGACTAGCGGCCAATGAGCAGTTCTTC. Protein product: CASSLIGLAANEQFF.

This clonotype was counted ten times or more. The J gene is TRBJ2-7, the V gene TRBV20-1, with D unresolved. The germline CDR1 and CDR2 sequences are DFQATT and SNEGSKA (reference sequence). Trimming stripped 1 base from V and 2 bases from J, with 6 bases between. The CDR3 loop spans 12 amino acids. CDR3 nucleotide sequence: TGCAGTGCTAGAGGTTTCACCTACGAGCAGTACTTC. Translated: CSARGFTYEQYF.

This clonotype showed up many times. The V call is TRBV3-1, the J call TRBJ2-5; D may be TRBD1 or TRBD2 (5 bases each). The CDR3 length is 14 residues. The V end was cut by 4 bases, the J end by 4 bases, with 13 bases between. The germline gives CDR1 LGHDT, CDR2 YNNKEL (reference sequence). The CDR3 spells CASSPVGEGETQYF. As DNA, the CDR3 is TGTGCCAGCAGCCCGGTGGGGGAAGGAGAGACCCAGTACTTC.